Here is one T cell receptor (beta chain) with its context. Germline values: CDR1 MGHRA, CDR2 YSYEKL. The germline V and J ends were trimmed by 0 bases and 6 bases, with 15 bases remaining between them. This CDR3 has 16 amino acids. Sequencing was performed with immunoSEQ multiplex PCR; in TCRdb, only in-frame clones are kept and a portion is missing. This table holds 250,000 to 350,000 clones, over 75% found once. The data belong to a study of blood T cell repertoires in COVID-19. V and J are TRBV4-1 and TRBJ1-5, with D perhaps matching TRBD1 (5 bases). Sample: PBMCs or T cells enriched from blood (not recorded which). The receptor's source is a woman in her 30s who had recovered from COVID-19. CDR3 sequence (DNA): TGCGCCAGCAGCCAAGATCTAAGGGGTTCAAGTCAGCCCCAGCATTTT. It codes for CASSQDLRGSSQPQHF.